The 28 T cell receptor beta chains below all came from one sample that was sequenced in a study of cytomegalovirus exposure and HLA in healthy donors (dated by TCRdb to about 2017). Library construction relied on the immunoSEQ multiplex PCR assay. TCRdb's version of the immuneACCESS table is confined to in-frame rearrangements and falls short of the full clone set. An unresolved V gene accounts for under half of the shortfall where checked; the remainder is of unknown origin. The sample includes 150,000 to 200,000 clones, with more than 70% observed a single time. The top ten clones comprise around 9.6% of the sample. The sequenced sample consisted of PBMCs. These receptors were collected from a man aged 25-45 years in good health and CMV-seropositive.

The chain has TRBV5-6 and TRBJ2-7; TRBD1 is a possible D gene (5 bases). The germline gives CDR1 SGHDT, CDR2 YYEEEE. Trimming pared 4 bases from V and 0 bases from J, leaving 20 bases between. The CDR3 contains 17 residues. The CDR3 DNA reads TGTGCCAGCAGCCCAAGCTCAAGGACACCGAGCTCCTACGAGCAGTACTTC. Encoded protein: CASSPSSRTPSSYEQYF.

About this clone: The junction shows a germline mismatch at one end, possibly a read error. Within the sample, other DNA sequences also encode this same CDR3. The chain carries TRBV5-4 and TRBJ2-7, with 11 bases that match TRBD2. CDR1 is SGHNT and CDR2 is YYREEE in the germline V gene (reference sequence). The CDR3 consists of 16 residues. CDR3 region: CASSLASGGTLYEQYF. The CDR3 bases are TGTGCTAGCAGCTTGGCTAGCGGGGGGACCCTCTACGAGCAGTACTTC.

The chain has TRBV11-2 and TRBJ2-2, with D possibly being TRBD2 (6 bases). The CDR3 covers 15 residues. CDR1 and CDR2 (germline): SGHAT, FQNNGV. Trimming shortened V by 7 bases and J by 4 bases, and 16 bases separated the two germline ends. Written as DNA, the CDR3 is TGTGCCAGCACCCAGAATTTGGGAGGCACCGGGGAGCTGTTTTTT. As protein: CASTQNLGGTGELFF.

The chain has TRBV7-2 and TRBJ2-7, with TRBD2 matching 8 bases. V shed 5 bases and J 5 bases; nucleotides not matched to a gene: 5. This CDR3 has 13 amino acids. Germline assignment: CDR1 SGHTA and CDR2 FQGNSA. The CDR3 DNA follows: TGTGCCAGCAGCACCACTAGCGGAAACGAGCAGTACTTC. Its protein is CASSTTSGNEQYF.

The DNA for the CDR3 is TGTGCCAGCAGTGAATACCCCTCTGGACAGGGAGATACGCAGTATTTT. Protein sequence: CASSEYPSGQGDTQYF. V and J are TRBV6-1 and TRBJ2-3, with 8 bases lining up with TRBD1. With 2 bases clipped from V and 5 bases from J, the junction kept 9 bases outside the gene matches. This CDR3 spans 16 amino acids. CDR1 and CDR2 (germline): MNHNS, SASEGT.

The J gene is TRBJ1-2, the V gene TRBV9; 7 positions match TRBD1. Per germline, CDR1 SGDLS and CDR2 YYNGEE. V trimming: 4 bases; J trimming: 2 bases; junction bases outside the gene matches: 8. The CDR3 covers 15 residues. CDR3 amino acids: CASSRTLQGNYGYTF. CDR3 DNA sequence: TGTGCCAGCAGCCGCACCTTACAGGGGAACTATGGCTACACCTTC.

The chain employs TRBV18 and TRBJ1-1; no reliable D call. Trimming pared 6 bases from V and 0 bases from J, leaving 17 bases between. This CDR3 region has 16 residues. Germline loops: CDR1 KGHSH, CDR2 LQKENI. As DNA, the CDR3 is TGTGCCAGCTCCCCGAAAATAGACTCCATGAACACTGAAGCTTTCTTT. Translating it yields CASSPKIDSMNTEAFF.

V and J are TRBV4-2 and TRBJ1-1; the D is unclear. Germline V gives CDR1 LGHNA, CDR2 YNFKEQ. The CDR3 has 15 amino acids. The germline V and J ends were trimmed by 0 bases and 0 bases, with 8 bases remaining between them. The CDR3 nucleotides are TGTGCCAGCAGCCAAGAACACAGACTGAACACTGAAGCTTTCTTT. Encoded protein: CASSQEHRLNTEAFF.

The gene calls are TRBV10-3 and TRBJ2-1, with 10 nucleotides matching TRBD2. Per germline, CDR1 ENHRY and CDR2 SYGVKD. Trimming removed 8 bases from V and 7 bases from J; junction bases left unmatched: 5. CDR3 length: 13 amino acids. CDR3 amino acids: CAIVAGGGNEQFF. CDR3 coding DNA: TGTGCCATCGTAGCGGGGGGCGGGAATGAGCAGTTCTTC.

The chain carries TRBV5-6 and TRBJ2-7, with D uncertain. V was cut by 2 bases and J by 4 bases, with 16 bases left in between. Germline V CDR1 and CDR2: SGHDT, YYEEEE. The CDR3 length is 15 residues. The CDR3 region is CASSLGGSAGYEQYF. The DNA of the CDR3 is TGTGCCAGCAGCTTAGGTGGCTCTGCCGGGTACGAGCAGTACTTC.

J is TRBJ1-2 and V is TRBV5-1, with D possibly TRBD1 on 6 matching bases. V was shortened by 4 bases and J by 4 bases, with 11 bases between the two germline ends. Per the germline V gene, CDR1 is SGHRS and CDR2 is YFSETQ. This CDR3 has 13 residues. For the CDR3, the DNA is TGCGCCAGCAGCGAAGACAGGAGCTATGGCTACACCTTC. Translating gives CASSEDRSYGYTF.

Only a few counts were recorded for this clone. CDR3 nucleotide sequence: TGCGCCAGCAGCTTGGGTACAGGCGGTGAAGCTTTCTTT. Residues: CASSLGTGGEAFF. The chain couples TRBV5-1 to TRBJ1-1; D is perhaps TRBD1 (5 bases). Per germline, CDR1 SGHRS and CDR2 YFSETQ. V was clipped by 0 bases and J by 7 bases, with 10 bases between them. The CDR3 length is 13 residues.

The rearrangement joins TRBV19 to TRBJ1-5; 7 positions agree with TRBD1. CDR3 length: 16 residues. After removal of 7 bases from V and 5 bases from J, the junction contained 14 bases not matched to a gene. Germline V lookup: CDR1 LNHDA, CDR2 SQIVND (reference sequence). CDR3 loop: CASTPRTGGGYQPQHF. In DNA form, the CDR3 reads TGTGCCAGTACCCCCAGGACAGGTGGGGGGTATCAGCCCCAGCATTTT.

This clone is a singleton in its sample. The CDR3, as DNA: TGCGCCAGCAGCACGGGAGGGTTTGCAACTAATGAAAAACTGTTTTTT. Translating it yields CASSTGGFATNEKLFF. The chain uses TRBV5-1 and TRBJ1-4; D not resolved. This CDR3 spans 16 amino acids. Trimming took 4 bases from V and 0 from J, leaving 13 bases between them. The germline V gene has CDR1 SGHRS and CDR2 YFSETQ.

The chain uses TRBV7-9 and TRBJ1-4; TRBD1 might be the D (5 bases). V was trimmed by 6 bases and J by 4 bases, leaving 9 bases between them. Germline V gene data show CDR1 as SEHNR and CDR2 as FQNEAQ (reference sequence). The CDR3 spans 13 residues. CDR3 DNA sequence: TGTGCCAGCAGACAGGAGAATAATGAAAAACTGTTTTTT. Amino acid sequence: CASRQENNEKLFF.

The CDR3, as DNA: TGTGCCAGCAGTGTCCGGGAAGCTTCGCGTGAGCAGTACTTC. Protein: CASSVREASREQYF. The rearrangement links TRBV6-5 to TRBJ2-7; the D gene is possibly TRBD2 (5 bases). CDR3 length: 14 residues. V was trimmed by 5 bases and J by 7 bases, leaving 18 bases between them. Germline CDR1 and CDR2: MNHEY and SVGAGI.

The chain employs TRBV27 and TRBJ2-7, with TRBD1 matching 7 bases. V lost 3 bases, J lost 2 bases, and 1 base stayed unmatched. Germline V CDR1 and CDR2: MNHEY, SMNVEV (reference sequence). The CDR3 contains 13 residues. CDR3 nucleotide sequence: TGTGCCAGCAGTTTTCAGGGGGCCTACGAGCAGTACTTC. Translated: CASSFQGAYEQYF.

This chain uses TRBV7-8 with TRBJ2-7; D gene ambiguous. The CDR3 has 12 amino acids. V was pared by 3 bases and J by 1 base, with 4 bases between. Germline V CDR1 and CDR2: SGHVS, FQNEAQ. The CDR3 is CASSFLSYEQYF. CDR3 nucleotides: TGTGCCAGCAGCTTCCTATCCTACGAGCAGTACTTC.

The rearrangement joins TRBV10-3 to TRBJ2-5, with D uncertain. V dropped 2 bases and J dropped 2 bases, with 12 bases sitting between them. The CDR3 sequence is 15 residues long. Germline V CDR1 and CDR2: ENHRY, SYGVKD. CDR3 DNA sequence: TGTGCCATCAGTGAGAGTACGCAGTCACAAGAGACCCAGTACTTC. Translated: CAISESTQSQETQYF.

The chain couples TRBV10-3 to TRBJ1-5; possible D gene TRBD1, 5 bases. The CDR3 loop spans 12 amino acids. The V end was cut by 10 bases, the J end by 3 bases, with 10 bases between. Germline V CDR1 and CDR2: ENHRY, SYGVKD. Here the CDR3 DNA reads TGTGCCACCGGACAAAACAATCAGCCCCAGCATTTT. Protein: CATGQNNQPQHF.

V gene TRBV2 combines with J gene TRBJ2-3; a weak D match, TRBD2 (6 bases). CDR1 and CDR2 from the germline V gene are SNHLY and FYNNEI. The CDR3 has 14 residues. Trimming left V 6 bases short and J 2 bases short, with 12 bases between. The CDR3 sequence is CASRPTSSTDTQYF. DNA of the CDR3: TGTGCCAGCAGACCCACTAGCTCCACAGATACGCAGTATTTT. Full variable domain (remainder filled in from reference TRBV2 and TRBJ2-3): EPEVTQTPSHQVTQMGQEVILRCVPISNHLYFYWYRQILGQKVEFLVSFYNNEISEKSEIFDDQFSVERPDGSNFTLKIRSTKLEDSAMYFCASRPTSSTDTQYFGPGTRLTVL.

This chain links TRBV28 with TRBJ2-7, with D maybe TRBD2 (5 bases). CDR1 and CDR2 from the germline V gene are MDHEN and SYDVKM. The V end was cut by 6 bases, the J end by 7 bases, with 16 bases between. The CDR3 spans 13 residues. As DNA, the CDR3 is TGTGCCAGCAGCCTCGGGGTGGGCAGTGAGCAGTACTTC. This encodes CASSLGVGSEQYF.

The chain couples TRBV29-1 to TRBJ2-4; D is possibly TRBD2 (6 bases). V was trimmed by 2 bases and J by 7 bases, leaving 12 bases between them. This CDR3 is built from 13 residues. Germline V gene data show CDR1 as SQVTM and CDR2 as ANQGSEA. The CDR3 sequence is CSVEPGTSNIQYF. CDR3 sequence (DNA): TGCAGCGTTGAACCCGGGACTTCTAACATTCAGTACTTC. Full variable domain (remainder filled in from reference TRBV29-1 and TRBJ2-4): SAVISQKPSRDICQRGTSLTIQCQVDSQVTMMFWYRQQPGQSLTLIATANQGSEATYESGFVIDKFPISRPNLTFSTLTVSNMSPEDSSIYLCSVEPGTSNIQYFGAGTRLSVL.

The J gene is TRBJ2-7, the V gene TRBV7-9, with a possible D match to TRBD2 (6 bases). The CDR3 contains 13 residues. Germline V gene lookup returns CDR1 SEHNR and CDR2 FQNEAQ (reference sequence). Trimming stripped 4 bases from V and 2 bases from J, with 9 bases between. The CDR3 coding sequence is TGTGCCAGCAGCTCCGCGGGACCCTACGAGCAGTACTTC. Protein: CASSSAGPYEQYF.

The chain uses TRBV9 and TRBJ2-1; 9 bases fit TRBD1. This CDR3 is built from 16 residues. Germline V gene data show CDR1 as SGDLS and CDR2 as YYNGEE. The V and J ends lost 0 bases and 8 bases, in that order; junction bases with no gene match: 9. Here the CDR3 DNA reads TGTGCCAGCAGCGTAGGTGGACAGGGGTTAGGCGATGAGCAGTTCTTC. Translation gives CASSVGGQGLGDEQFF.

This chain joins TRBV25-1 and TRBJ1-5, with 7 bases that match TRBD1. CDR3 length: 15 amino acids. Germline V lookup: CDR1 MGHDK, CDR2 SYGVNS. With 1 base clipped from V and 7 bases from J, the junction kept 7 bases outside the gene matches. DNA for the CDR3: TGTGCCAGCAGTGAATCCCAGGGGGTAGGACAGCCCCAGCATTTT. The encoded protein is CASSESQGVGQPQHF.

The chain employs TRBV7-3 and TRBJ1-1; perhaps TRBD1 as D (5 bases). Germline CDR1 SGHTA, CDR2 FQGTGA. V was shortened by 5 bases and J by 1 base, with 11 bases between the two germline ends. This CDR3 is 14 amino acids long. The CDR3 sequence: CASSPTGGNTEAFF. The CDR3 DNA is TGTGCCAGCAGCCCTACCGGGGGGAACACTGAAGCTTTCTTT.

The CDR3 reads CASSAQGTTYEQYF. In DNA form, the CDR3 reads TGTGCCAGCAGTGCCCAGGGGACAACCTACGAGCAGTACTTC. The chain has TRBV2 and TRBJ2-7, with D possibly matching TRBD1 (6 bases). Trimming pared 4 bases from V and 2 bases from J, leaving 12 bases between. The CDR3 has 14 residues. Germline CDR1 SNHLY, CDR2 FYNNEI.